One and the same sample provided the 8 T cell receptor beta chains below, sequenced in a study of immune heterogeneity within non-small cell lung tumors listed by TCRdb under 2018. Sequencing took place on a HiSeq X Ten. A multiplex PCR system amplified the TCR beta CDR3 region, with a first 10-cycle round using 32 V-gene forward and 13 J-gene reverse primers. TCRdb passed the public sequencing reads through fastp at Q25 and MiXCR, retaining productive beta sequences. Rows with a matching CDR3 protein are joined into one entry that keeps the most common DNA and genes. The sample data list 7,000 to 8,000 distinct CDR3 sequences, and around a fifth of these were observed just once. Around 15% of the sample goes to the ten largest clones. Genomic DNA extracted from bulk tumor tissue served as TCR template, with around 600 ng gDNA amplified per sample. During surgery, several biopsies were collected from each primary tumor and placed as far from one another as possible within the tumor mass. The study cohort was described as untreated, and patients were newly diagnosed NSCLC cases undergoing curative surgery.

Sequences were obtained from lung tumor tissue. The source of these receptors is a man aged 60 to 75 with non-small cell lung cancer.

This clonotype ranks as medium-sized. The chain has TRBV2 and TRBJ2-1; 11 bases align to TRBD2. The CDR3 runs 20 residues. Germline-derived CDR1 and CDR2 are SNHLY and FYNNEI. V trimming: 8 bases; J trimming: 0 bases; junction bases outside the gene matches: 18. The CDR3 loop is CASSNRRLAGGYFSYNEQFF. The CDR3 DNA reads as TGTGCCAGCTCCAACCGAAGGCTAGCGGGAGGCTATTTCTCCTACAATGAGCAGTTCTTC.

The table lists this clonotype with many counts. The J gene is TRBJ2-7, the V gene TRBV9; 14 bases match TRBD2. The CDR3 runs 19 residues. CDR1 and CDR2 from the germline V gene are SGDLS and YYNGEE. V was pared by 1 base and J by 5 bases, with 14 bases of the junction left unmatched. In nucleotides, the CDR3 is TGTGCCAGCAGCGTAACTTGGGGACTAGCGGGAGTAAAGGGCAACGAGCAGTACTTC. Translating gives CASSVTWGLAGVKGNEQYF.

As regards this clonotype: A much larger clonotype is one base distant, so this may be a read error. The rearrangement uses TRBV6-1 and TRBJ2-1; 8 bases line up with TRBD2. CDR3 length: 15 amino acids. From germline, CDR1 is MNHNS and CDR2 SASEGT. The DNA for the CDR3 is TGTGCCAGCGGTGATCCGGGACTAGTGAGCAATGAGCAGTTCTTC. Its protein product is CASGDPGLVSNEQFF.

Ten or more counts support this clonotype. The V gene is TRBV18, the J gene TRBJ2-5; a weak D match, TRBD2 (6 bases). CDR1 KGHSH and CDR2 LQKENI come from the germline V gene. The CDR3 totals 14 residues. V gave up 3 bases and J gave up 4 bases, with 12 bases separating them. This CDR3 reads CASSPPAGRETQYF. For the CDR3, the DNA is TGTGCCAGCTCACCCCCGGCGGGGAGAGAGACCCAGTACTTC.

This clonotype is termed medium-sized. The CDR3 here is CSASPSRSGVGNEQFF. CDR3 sequence (DNA): TGCAGTGCTAGCCCATCACGCAGTGGCGTTGGGAATGAGCAGTTCTTC. The rearrangement uses TRBV20-1 and TRBJ2-1; D gene unclear. V shed 3 bases and J shed 7 bases, with 22 bases lying between them. CDR3 length: 16 amino acids. Germline CDR1 DFQATT, CDR2 SNEGSKA (reference sequence).

At least ten counts were recorded for this clonotype. The V gene is TRBV20-1, the J gene TRBJ2-3; weak D call: TRBD1 (6 bases). The CDR3 has 15 residues. Germline CDR1 reads DFQATT; CDR2 reads SNEGSKA (reference sequence). Deletions cut 6 bases from V and 0 bases from J, with 16 bases between. In DNA, the CDR3 is TGCAGTGCCAGAAGGACAGCCCTAAGCACAGATACGCAGTATTTT. It codes for CSARRTALSTDTQYF.

In this sample, this clonotype is medium-sized. V and J are TRBV6-1 and TRBJ2-1, with D unclear. V was shortened by 5 bases and J by 7 bases, with 6 bases between the two germline ends. Germline CDR1 and CDR2: MNHNS and SASEGT. The CDR3 extends over 11 amino acids. The CDR3 here is CASSLENEQFF. In nucleotides, the CDR3 is TGTGCCAGCAGTCTAGAGAATGAGCAGTTCTTC.

This clonotype is medium-sized within its sample. This sequence joins TRBV18 and TRBJ1-2, with D perhaps TRBD1 (5 bases). Germline V lookup: CDR1 KGHSH, CDR2 LQKENI. Trimming left V 6 bases short and J 2 bases short, with 13 bases between. The CDR3 length is 14 residues. The chain's CDR3 is CASSHGAGNYGYTF. Here the CDR3 DNA reads TGTGCCAGCTCTCACGGGGCAGGGAACTATGGCTACACCTTC.